A selection of T cell receptor beta chains follows, all from one sample in a study of CD8 T cells in ankylosing spondylitis. A single record per CDR3 protein comes from TCRdb applying MiXCR to the 5' RACE reads. The sample has about 96,000 distinct CDR3 sequences, roughly 8.8% seen once. The sample taken for sequencing was blood, either unsorted or a sorted T cell fraction (not recorded which). The receptors were gathered from a male donor with ankylosing spondylitis or in good health (not recorded which). CDR3s leave out the opening cysteine and the closing phenylalanine or tryptophan. Fields, in order: V gene, J gene, D gene, CDR3 protein. The D gene is left open where the match is weak.

TRBV12-3/TRBV12-4	TRBJ2-3	-	ASSFSPIPGTQY
TRBV20-1	TRBJ2-1	TRBD1	SAIPGRGRNNEQF
TRBV5-4	TRBJ2-2	TRBD1	ASSWGGQGPGELF
TRBV6-5	TRBJ1-5	-	ASSYTVSGRSNQPQH
TRBV12-3/TRBV12-4	TRBJ2-7	-	ASSFGEGPYEQY
TRBV4-1	TRBJ2-1	TRBD1	ASSGNRGLPFNEQF
TRBV18	TRBJ1-1	TRBD1	ASSPQGARAEAF
TRBV20-1	TRBJ2-2	TRBD2	SAISGGNAGELF
TRBV5-1	TRBJ1-4	-	ASSLERPGNEKLF
TRBV6-1	TRBJ2-1	-	ASSEDSGKQF
TRBV12-3/TRBV12-4	TRBJ1-2	TRBD1	ASSLVTGGSGYT
TRBV5-6	TRBJ2-1	TRBD1	ASSPYGDRVYNEQF